Each of the 4 T cell receptor beta chains below was sequenced from the same sample in a study of blood T cell repertoires in COVID-19. Clones were read by immunoSEQ multiplex PCR, and TCRdb kept only the in-frame ones, dropping some. Of tens of thousands of clones in the sample, about nine tenths were seen once. The sample was peripheral blood. The source of these receptors is a man aged 50-60 years with active COVID-19.

The gene calls are TRBV21-1 and TRBJ2-7; TRBD2, the table's D call, was not compared with the DNA. TRBV21-1 is a pseudogene segment. This CDR3 is 13 amino acids long. This chain's CDR3 is CASSPARFYEQYF. The CDR3 DNA is TGTGCCAGCAGCCCCGCGCGGTTCTACGAGCAGTACTTC.

The chain uses TRBV4-1 and TRBJ2-6; D is perhaps TRBD2 (5 bases). CDR3 size: 16 residues. Trimming cost V 0 bases and J 4 bases, with 10 bases left between them. CDR1 is MGHRA and CDR2 is YSYEKL in the germline V gene. The CDR3, as DNA: TGCGCCAGCAGCCAAGACGAGGGTAACGGGGCCAACGTCCTGACTTTC. It yields the protein CASSQDEGNGANVLTF.

The rearrangement links TRBV2 to TRBJ2-3, with 7 bases matching TRBD2. Germline loops: CDR1 SNHLY, CDR2 FYNNEI. This CDR3 has 15 amino acids. V shed 4 bases, J shed 5 bases, and the junction held 9 bases outside the gene matches. CDR3 protein: CASSVSGGEIDTQYF. In DNA form, the CDR3 reads TGTGCCAGCAGTGTATCGGGGGGAGAAATAGATACGCAGTATTTT. The variable domain in full, with the rest retrieved from reference TRBV2 and TRBJ2-3, is EPEVTQTPSHQVTQMGQEVILRCVPISNHLYFYWYRQILGQKVEFLVSFYNNEISEKSEIFDDQFSVERPDGSNFTLKIRSTKLEDSAMYFCASSVSGGEIDTQYFGPGTRLTVL.

The chain carries TRBV6-5 and TRBJ1-2; tentative D call: TRBD1 (6 bases). Trimming left V 5 bases short and J 3 bases short, with 13 bases between. The CDR3 consists of 14 residues. Germline V gene data show CDR1 as MNHEY and CDR2 as SVGAGI. DNA for the CDR3: TGTGCCAGCAGTACGACAGGTCCGCACTATGGCTACACCTTC. Translation gives CASSTTGPHYGYTF.